The source of this T cell receptor (beta chain) is a study of T cell repertoires in cytomegalovirus infection. This CDR3 comprises 16 residues. Germline lookup yields CDR1 MDHEN and CDR2 SYDVKM. The V end lost 5 bases, the J end lost 0 bases, and 15 bases lay between the germline ends. This clonotype was seen ten or more times. TCRdb itself ran the reads through MiXCR, one entry per CDR3 protein. This sample has nearly 650,000 distinct CDR3 sequences, with more than 20% found just once. This sequence joins TRBV28 and TRBJ2-3, with a weak D call TRBD2 (5 bases). The receptor was derived from a human donor in good health (CMV status not recorded). Some clones in this sample may be carry-over from other donors' samples. What was sequenced was CD8+ T cells from PBMCs. The chain's CDR3 is CASSARSGTSTDTQYF. The CDR3 nucleotides read TGTGCCAGCAGTGCCCGAAGCGGAACTAGCACAGATACGCAGTATTTT.